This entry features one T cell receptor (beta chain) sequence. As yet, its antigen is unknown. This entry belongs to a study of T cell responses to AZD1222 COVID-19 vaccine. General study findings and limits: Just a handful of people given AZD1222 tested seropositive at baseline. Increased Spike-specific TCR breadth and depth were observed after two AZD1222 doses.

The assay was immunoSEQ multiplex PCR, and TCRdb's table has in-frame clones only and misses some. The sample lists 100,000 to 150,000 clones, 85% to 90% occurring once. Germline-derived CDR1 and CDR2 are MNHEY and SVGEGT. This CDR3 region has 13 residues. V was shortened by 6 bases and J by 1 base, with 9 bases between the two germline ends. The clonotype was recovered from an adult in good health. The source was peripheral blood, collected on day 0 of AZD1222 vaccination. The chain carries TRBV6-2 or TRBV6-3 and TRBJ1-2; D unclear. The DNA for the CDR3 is TGTGCCAGCAGCCCCTTGGATAACTATGGCTACACCTTC. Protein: CASSPLDNYGYTF.